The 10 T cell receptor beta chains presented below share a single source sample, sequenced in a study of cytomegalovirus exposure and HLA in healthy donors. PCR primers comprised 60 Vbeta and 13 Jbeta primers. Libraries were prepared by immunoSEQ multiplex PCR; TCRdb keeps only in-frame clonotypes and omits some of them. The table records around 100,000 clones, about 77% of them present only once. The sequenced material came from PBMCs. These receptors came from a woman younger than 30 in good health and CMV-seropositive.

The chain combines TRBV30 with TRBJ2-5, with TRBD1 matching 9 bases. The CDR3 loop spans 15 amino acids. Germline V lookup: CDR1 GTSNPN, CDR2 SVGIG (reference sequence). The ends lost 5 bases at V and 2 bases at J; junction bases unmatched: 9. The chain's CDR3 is CAWATGTGFQETQYF. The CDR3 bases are TGTGCCTGGGCCACCGGGACAGGGTTTCAAGAGACCCAGTACTTC.

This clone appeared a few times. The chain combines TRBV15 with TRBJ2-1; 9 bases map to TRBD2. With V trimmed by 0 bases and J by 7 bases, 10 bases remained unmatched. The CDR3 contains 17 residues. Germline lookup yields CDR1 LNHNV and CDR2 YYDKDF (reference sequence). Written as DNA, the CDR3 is TGTGCCACCAGCAGAGAATTCGGCGGGGGGGCCAAAAATGAGCAGTTCTTC. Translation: CATSREFGGGAKNEQFF.

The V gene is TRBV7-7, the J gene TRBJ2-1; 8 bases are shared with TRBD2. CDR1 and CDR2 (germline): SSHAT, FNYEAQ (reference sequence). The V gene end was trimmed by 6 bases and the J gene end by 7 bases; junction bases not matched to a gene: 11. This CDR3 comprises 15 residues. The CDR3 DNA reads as TGTGCCAGCAGTTCTCGCTTAGCGGGGAGGAATGAGCAGTTCTTC. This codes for CASSSRLAGRNEQFF.

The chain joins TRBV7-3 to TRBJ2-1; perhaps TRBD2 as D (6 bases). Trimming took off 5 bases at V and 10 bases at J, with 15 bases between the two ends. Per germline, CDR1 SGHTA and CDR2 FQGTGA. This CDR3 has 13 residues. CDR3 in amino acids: CASSRRGSLEQFF. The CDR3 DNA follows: TGTGCCAGCAGCCGGCGGGGTAGCCTGGAGCAGTTCTTC.

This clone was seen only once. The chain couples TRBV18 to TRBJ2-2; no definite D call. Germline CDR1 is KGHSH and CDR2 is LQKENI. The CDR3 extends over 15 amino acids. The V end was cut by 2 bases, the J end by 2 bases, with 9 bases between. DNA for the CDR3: TGTGCCAGCTCACCATCCGCCAGTAACACCGGGGAGCTGTTTTTT. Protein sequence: CASSPSASNTGELFF.

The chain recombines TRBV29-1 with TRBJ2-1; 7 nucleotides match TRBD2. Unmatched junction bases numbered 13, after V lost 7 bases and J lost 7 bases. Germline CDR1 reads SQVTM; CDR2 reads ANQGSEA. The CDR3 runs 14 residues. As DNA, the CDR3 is TGCAGCGCTCCGCGGTGGGAGGGCCTAAATGAGCAGTTCTTC. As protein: CSAPRWEGLNEQFF.

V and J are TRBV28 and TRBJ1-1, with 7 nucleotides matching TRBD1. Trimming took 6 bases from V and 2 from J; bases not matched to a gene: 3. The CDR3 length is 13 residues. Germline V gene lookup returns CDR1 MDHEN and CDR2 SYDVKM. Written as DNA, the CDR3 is TGTGCCAGCAGAAACAGGGGAAACACTGAAGCTTTCTTT. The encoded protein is CASRNRGNTEAFF.

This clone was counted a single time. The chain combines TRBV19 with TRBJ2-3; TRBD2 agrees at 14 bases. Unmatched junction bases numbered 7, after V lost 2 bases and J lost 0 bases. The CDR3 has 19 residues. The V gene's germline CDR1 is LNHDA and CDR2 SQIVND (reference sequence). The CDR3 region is CASSISRLAGGISTDTQYF. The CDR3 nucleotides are TGTGCCAGTAGTATATCCCGACTAGCGGGGGGGATTAGCACAGATACGCAGTATTTT.

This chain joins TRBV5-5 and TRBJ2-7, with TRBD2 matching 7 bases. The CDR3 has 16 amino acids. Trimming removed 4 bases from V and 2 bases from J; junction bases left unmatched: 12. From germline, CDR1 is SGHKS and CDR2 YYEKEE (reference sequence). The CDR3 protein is CASSGPHSGGTYEQYF. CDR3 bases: TGTGCCAGCAGCGGACCACACTCGGGAGGAACCTACGAGCAGTACTTC.

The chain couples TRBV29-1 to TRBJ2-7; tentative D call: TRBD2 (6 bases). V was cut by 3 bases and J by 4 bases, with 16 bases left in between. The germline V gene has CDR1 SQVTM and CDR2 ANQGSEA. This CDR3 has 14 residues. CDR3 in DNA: TGCAGCGTTGATAGCGGCGGGCCCCCGTACGAGCAGTACTTC. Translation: CSVDSGGPPYEQYF.